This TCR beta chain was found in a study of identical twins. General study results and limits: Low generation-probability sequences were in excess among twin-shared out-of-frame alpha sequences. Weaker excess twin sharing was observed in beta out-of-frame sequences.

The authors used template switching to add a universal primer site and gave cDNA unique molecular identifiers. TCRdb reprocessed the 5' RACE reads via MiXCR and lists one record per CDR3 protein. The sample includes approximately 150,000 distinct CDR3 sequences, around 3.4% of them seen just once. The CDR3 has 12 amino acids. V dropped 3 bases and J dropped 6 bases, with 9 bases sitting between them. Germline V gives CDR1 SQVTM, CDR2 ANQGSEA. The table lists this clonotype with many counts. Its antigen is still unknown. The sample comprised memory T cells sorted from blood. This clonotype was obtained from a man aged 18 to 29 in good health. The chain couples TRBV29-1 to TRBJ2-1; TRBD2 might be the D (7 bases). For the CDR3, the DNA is TGCAGCGTTGAGAGGGGGGGCAATGAGCAGTTCTTC. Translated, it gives CSVERGGNEQFF.